This passage covers 22 T cell receptor beta chains from one sample sequenced in a study of cytomegalovirus exposure and HLA in healthy donors. The PCR contained 60 Vbeta and 13 Jbeta primers. TCRdb keeps only in-frame clones here, not all; method: immunoSEQ multiplex PCR. This sample has over 150,000 clones, with around 86% found just once. Input material: PBMCs. All receptors come from a girl under 10 years old in good health and CMV-seropositive.

This chain links TRBV27 with TRBJ2-5; D gene uncertain. Germline CDR1 is MNHEY and CDR2 is SMNVEV (reference sequence). V lost 6 bases and J 3 bases, leaving 14 bases between the germline ends. The length of the CDR3 is 14 residues. The CDR3 DNA follows: TGTGCCAGCAGAGGTTTTCGTCGGGAAGAGACCCAGTACTTC. Its translation is CASRGFRREETQYF.

The rearrangement joins TRBV30 to TRBJ2-5; 7 bases align to TRBD2. V was pared by 3 bases and J by 5 bases, with 0 bases of the junction left unmatched. The CDR3 has 11 residues. Germline CDR1 GTSNPN, CDR2 SVGIG (reference sequence). As DNA, the CDR3 is TGTGCCTGGAGCGGGAGGGAGACCCAGTACTTC. Residues: CAWSGRETQYF.

This rearrangement joins TRBV5-4 to TRBJ2-2, with 7 bases that match TRBD1. The CDR3 is 17 amino acids. Germline V gene sequence: CDR1 SGHNT, CDR2 YYREEE (reference sequence). V was clipped by 4 bases and J by 4 bases; unmatched bases: 13. Written as DNA, the CDR3 is TGTGCCAGCAGCGACCCTACTAGGACAGGTATCACCGGGGAGCTGTTTTTT. Its protein is CASSDPTRTGITGELFF.

The V and J genes are TRBV6-1 and TRBJ1-5; 7 bases map to TRBD1. The CDR3 is made up of 14 amino acids. The ends lost 1 base at V and 9 bases at J; junction bases unmatched: 6. The V gene's germline CDR1 is MNHNS and CDR2 SASEGT. The CDR3, as DNA: TGTGCCAGCAGTGAAGACGACAGGGCGCGGCCCCAGCATTTT. Its translation is CASSEDDRARPQHF.

The chain joins TRBV5-1 to TRBJ2-1; 14 bases match TRBD2. CDR1 and CDR2 (germline): SGHRS, YFSETQ. After removal of 3 bases from V and 6 bases from J, the junction contained 11 bases not matched to a gene. The CDR3 extends over 18 amino acids. CDR3 in amino acids: CASSWMTSGRAVGNEQFF. The CDR3 coding sequence is TGCGCCAGCAGCTGGATGACTAGCGGGAGGGCCGTTGGCAATGAGCAGTTCTTC.

V and J are TRBV5-1 and TRBJ2-3; TRBD2 aligns across 7 bases. V lost 4 bases to trimming and J lost 4 bases; unmatched junction nucleotides: 9. Germline assignment: CDR1 SGHRS and CDR2 YFSETQ. CDR3 length equals 15 residues. CDR3 coding DNA: TGCGCCAGCAGCCGCAAGGCGGGAGATGCAGATACGCAGTATTTT. Protein: CASSRKAGDADTQYF.

This clone appeared once. At the DNA level, this CDR3 is encoded by other sequences in the same sample as well. The chain has TRBV30 and TRBJ2-1; 9 nucleotides line up with TRBD2. There are 15 residues in the CDR3. CDR1 is GTSNPN, CDR2 SVGIG, per germline (reference sequence). The J segment lost 8 bases and the V segment lost 2 bases, leaving 10 bases of the junction unmatched. CDR3 sequence reads: CAWSRRASGIDEQFF. As DNA, the CDR3 is TGTGCCTGGAGTCGTAGGGCTAGCGGGATCGATGAGCAGTTCTTC.

The J gene is TRBJ2-1, the V gene TRBV30, with TRBD2 identical over 8 bases. Germline trimming cut 4 bases from V and 0 bases from J; bases unmatched to any gene: 11. Per the germline V gene, CDR1 is GTSNPN and CDR2 is SVGIG (reference sequence). The CDR3 runs to 17 residues. CDR3 sequence (DNA): TGTGCCTGGATGAGACTAGCGTCCTCGAGCTCCTACAATGAGCAGTTCTTC. This translates into CAWMRLASSSSYNEQFF.

This chain connects TRBV7-9 to TRBJ2-7; 9 positions match TRBD2. CDR3 length equals 17 residues. V was pared by 4 bases and J by 2 bases, with 12 bases of the junction left unmatched. The germline CDR1 and CDR2 sequences are SEHNR and FQNEAQ (reference sequence). CDR3 in DNA: TGTGCCAGCAGCTCCGGGGCGCTAGCGGGGATTACCTACGAGCAGTACTTC. Amino acid sequence: CASSSGALAGITYEQYF.

Details on this clone: The junction departs from the called germline gene at one end, perhaps through a read error. This chain uses TRBV6-6 with TRBJ1-1; perhaps TRBD1 as D (5 bases). The CDR3 spans 9 residues. Per germline, CDR1 MNHNY and CDR2 SVGAGI (reference sequence). The CDR3, as DNA: TGTGCCAGCAGTTGGCCGACAGCCTTT. Translating gives CASSWPTAF.

The chain recombines TRBV25-1 with TRBJ2-5, with D possibly being TRBD2 (6 bases). This CDR3 is built from 15 residues. V was shortened by 6 bases and J by 5 bases, with 19 bases between the two germline ends. The V gene's germline CDR1 is MGHDK and CDR2 SYGVNS. In DNA form, the CDR3 reads TGTGCCAGCAGGCGAGCGGGCTCTTCTTGGGAGACCCAGTACTTC. This sequence encodes CASRRAGSSWETQYF.

CDR3 sequence: CASSQVGTADVLTLHF. The CDR3 DNA follows: TGCGCCAGCAGCCAAGTCGGAACAGCCGATGTCTTAACCCTCCACTTT. The rearrangement joins TRBV4-1 to TRBJ1-6; no definite D call. V was cut by 1 base and J by 14 bases, with 21 bases left in between. Germline assignment: CDR1 MGHRA and CDR2 YSYEKL. The CDR3 is 16 amino acids.

This clone showed up just a few times. The V call is TRBV10-2, the J call TRBJ2-7; 12 nucleotides match TRBD2. The V gene end was trimmed by 3 bases and the J gene end by 5 bases; junction bases not matched to a gene: 2. CDR3 length: 14 amino acids. The V gene's germline CDR1 is WSHSY and CDR2 SAAADI. CDR3 sequence: CASSELAGGDEQYF. CDR3 bases: TGCGCCAGCAGTGAACTAGCGGGAGGAGACGAGCAGTACTTC.

The chain employs TRBV4-1 and TRBJ1-3; 10 positions agree with TRBD1. In germline, CDR1 is MGHRA, CDR2 YSYEKL. V lost 4 bases, J lost 2 bases, and 5 bases stayed unmatched. This CDR3 is built from 16 residues. The CDR3: CASSRGGTGAGNTIYF. In DNA form, the CDR3 reads TGCGCCAGCAGCCGCGGAGGGACAGGGGCTGGAAACACCATATATTTT.

This sequence joins TRBV4-1 and TRBJ2-2; TRBD2 might be the D (5 bases). CDR1 is MGHRA, CDR2 YSYEKL, per germline. This CDR3 is 18 amino acids long. V was trimmed by 1 base and J by 0 bases, leaving 15 bases between them. The CDR3 nucleotides are TGCGCCAGCAGCCAAGGCTCGGGAAGAACTCCGAACACCGGGGAGCTGTTTTTT. It is translated as CASSQGSGRTPNTGELFF.

The J gene is TRBJ1-5, the V gene TRBV27; 9 bases fit TRBD1. Germline V gene sequence: CDR1 MNHEY, CDR2 SMNVEV (reference sequence). Trimming at V came to 6 bases and at J to 3 bases, leaving 6 bases not matched to a gene. This CDR3 is 15 amino acids long. This CDR3 reads CASRATGGFNQPQHF. The CDR3 bases are TGTGCCAGCAGGGCGACAGGGGGGTTCAATCAGCCCCAGCATTTT.

The V call is TRBV30, the J call TRBJ1-3; 8 bases line up with TRBD1. Trimming at V came to 8 bases and at J to 3 bases, leaving 6 bases not matched to a gene. The CDR3 spans 13 residues. Per germline, CDR1 GTSNPN and CDR2 SVGIG (reference sequence). The CDR3 region has the DNA TGTGCCGCTACAGGGGGTAGTGGAAACACCATATATTTT. Its translation is CAATGGSGNTIYF.

V is TRBV28 and J is TRBJ1-2; TRBD1 might be the D (5 bases). Germline lookup yields CDR1 MDHEN and CDR2 SYDVKM. The CDR3 has 13 residues. V gave up 3 bases and J gave up 5 bases, with 10 bases separating them. CDR3 residues: CASSFKGRYGYTF. CDR3 coding DNA: TGTGCCAGCAGTTTCAAGGGGAGGTATGGCTACACCTTC.

The chain recombines TRBV11-2 with TRBJ2-1; D not resolved. The CDR3 is made up of 11 amino acids. In germline, CDR1 is SGHAT, CDR2 FQNNGV. The V end was cut by 4 bases, the J end by 11 bases, with 9 bases between. CDR3 loop: CASSSQTKQFF. In DNA, the CDR3 is TGTGCCAGCAGCTCTCAAACAAAGCAGTTCTTC.

This chain uses TRBV7-9 with TRBJ2-2; D not certain. The CDR3 length is 15 residues. CDR1 and CDR2 from the germline V gene are SEHNR and FQNEAQ (reference sequence). V lost 5 bases and J lost 7, with 17 bases in between. The DNA for the CDR3 is TGTGCCAGCAGCCCAAGCCTCCTTTACGTCGGGGAGCTGTTTTTT. Its protein is CASSPSLLYVGELFF.

The V gene is TRBV14, the J gene TRBJ2-1; D is perhaps TRBD2 (7 bases). The ends were cut back, 0 bases at V and 3 bases at J, with 24 bases in the middle. Germline CDR1 SGHDN, CDR2 FVKESK. This CDR3 region has 20 residues. The CDR3 DNA sequence: TGTGCCAGCAGCCAAGATCGGGGGGCGCAGGACTACTACTACTACAATGAGCAGTTCTTC. It translates to CASSQDRGAQDYYYYNEQFF. Together with reference TRBV14 and TRBJ2-1, the CDR3 gives the full variable domain: EAGVTQFPSHSVIEKGQTVTLRCDPISGHDNLYWYRRVMGKEIKFLLHFVKESKQDESGMPNNRFLAERTGGTYSTLKVQPAELEDSGVYFCASSQDRGAQDYYYYNEQFFGPGTRLTVL.

Comments on this clone: A read error may be the cause here, since a much bigger clone is one base away. V is TRBV6-1 and J is TRBJ2-3, with 7 bases lining up with TRBD2. Per the germline V gene, CDR1 is MNHNS and CDR2 is SASEGT. The CDR3 totals 14 residues. V was clipped by 0 bases and J by 3 bases; unmatched bases: 0. CDR3 amino acids: CASSEAGGTDTQYF. The CDR3, as DNA: TGTGCCAGCAGTGAAGCGGGAGGGACAGATACGCAGTATTTT.